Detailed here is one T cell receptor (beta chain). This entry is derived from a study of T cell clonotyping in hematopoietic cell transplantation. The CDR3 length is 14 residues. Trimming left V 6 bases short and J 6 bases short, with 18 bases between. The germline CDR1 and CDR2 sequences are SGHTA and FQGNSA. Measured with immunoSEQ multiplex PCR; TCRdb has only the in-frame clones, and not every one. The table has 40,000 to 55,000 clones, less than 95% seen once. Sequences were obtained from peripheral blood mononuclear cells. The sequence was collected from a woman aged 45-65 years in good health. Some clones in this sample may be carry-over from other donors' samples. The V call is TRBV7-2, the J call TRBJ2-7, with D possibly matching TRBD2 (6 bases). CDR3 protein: CASRTGPPTSEQYF. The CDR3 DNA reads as TGTGCCAGCAGGACCGGGCCCCCGACTAGCGAGCAGTACTTC.